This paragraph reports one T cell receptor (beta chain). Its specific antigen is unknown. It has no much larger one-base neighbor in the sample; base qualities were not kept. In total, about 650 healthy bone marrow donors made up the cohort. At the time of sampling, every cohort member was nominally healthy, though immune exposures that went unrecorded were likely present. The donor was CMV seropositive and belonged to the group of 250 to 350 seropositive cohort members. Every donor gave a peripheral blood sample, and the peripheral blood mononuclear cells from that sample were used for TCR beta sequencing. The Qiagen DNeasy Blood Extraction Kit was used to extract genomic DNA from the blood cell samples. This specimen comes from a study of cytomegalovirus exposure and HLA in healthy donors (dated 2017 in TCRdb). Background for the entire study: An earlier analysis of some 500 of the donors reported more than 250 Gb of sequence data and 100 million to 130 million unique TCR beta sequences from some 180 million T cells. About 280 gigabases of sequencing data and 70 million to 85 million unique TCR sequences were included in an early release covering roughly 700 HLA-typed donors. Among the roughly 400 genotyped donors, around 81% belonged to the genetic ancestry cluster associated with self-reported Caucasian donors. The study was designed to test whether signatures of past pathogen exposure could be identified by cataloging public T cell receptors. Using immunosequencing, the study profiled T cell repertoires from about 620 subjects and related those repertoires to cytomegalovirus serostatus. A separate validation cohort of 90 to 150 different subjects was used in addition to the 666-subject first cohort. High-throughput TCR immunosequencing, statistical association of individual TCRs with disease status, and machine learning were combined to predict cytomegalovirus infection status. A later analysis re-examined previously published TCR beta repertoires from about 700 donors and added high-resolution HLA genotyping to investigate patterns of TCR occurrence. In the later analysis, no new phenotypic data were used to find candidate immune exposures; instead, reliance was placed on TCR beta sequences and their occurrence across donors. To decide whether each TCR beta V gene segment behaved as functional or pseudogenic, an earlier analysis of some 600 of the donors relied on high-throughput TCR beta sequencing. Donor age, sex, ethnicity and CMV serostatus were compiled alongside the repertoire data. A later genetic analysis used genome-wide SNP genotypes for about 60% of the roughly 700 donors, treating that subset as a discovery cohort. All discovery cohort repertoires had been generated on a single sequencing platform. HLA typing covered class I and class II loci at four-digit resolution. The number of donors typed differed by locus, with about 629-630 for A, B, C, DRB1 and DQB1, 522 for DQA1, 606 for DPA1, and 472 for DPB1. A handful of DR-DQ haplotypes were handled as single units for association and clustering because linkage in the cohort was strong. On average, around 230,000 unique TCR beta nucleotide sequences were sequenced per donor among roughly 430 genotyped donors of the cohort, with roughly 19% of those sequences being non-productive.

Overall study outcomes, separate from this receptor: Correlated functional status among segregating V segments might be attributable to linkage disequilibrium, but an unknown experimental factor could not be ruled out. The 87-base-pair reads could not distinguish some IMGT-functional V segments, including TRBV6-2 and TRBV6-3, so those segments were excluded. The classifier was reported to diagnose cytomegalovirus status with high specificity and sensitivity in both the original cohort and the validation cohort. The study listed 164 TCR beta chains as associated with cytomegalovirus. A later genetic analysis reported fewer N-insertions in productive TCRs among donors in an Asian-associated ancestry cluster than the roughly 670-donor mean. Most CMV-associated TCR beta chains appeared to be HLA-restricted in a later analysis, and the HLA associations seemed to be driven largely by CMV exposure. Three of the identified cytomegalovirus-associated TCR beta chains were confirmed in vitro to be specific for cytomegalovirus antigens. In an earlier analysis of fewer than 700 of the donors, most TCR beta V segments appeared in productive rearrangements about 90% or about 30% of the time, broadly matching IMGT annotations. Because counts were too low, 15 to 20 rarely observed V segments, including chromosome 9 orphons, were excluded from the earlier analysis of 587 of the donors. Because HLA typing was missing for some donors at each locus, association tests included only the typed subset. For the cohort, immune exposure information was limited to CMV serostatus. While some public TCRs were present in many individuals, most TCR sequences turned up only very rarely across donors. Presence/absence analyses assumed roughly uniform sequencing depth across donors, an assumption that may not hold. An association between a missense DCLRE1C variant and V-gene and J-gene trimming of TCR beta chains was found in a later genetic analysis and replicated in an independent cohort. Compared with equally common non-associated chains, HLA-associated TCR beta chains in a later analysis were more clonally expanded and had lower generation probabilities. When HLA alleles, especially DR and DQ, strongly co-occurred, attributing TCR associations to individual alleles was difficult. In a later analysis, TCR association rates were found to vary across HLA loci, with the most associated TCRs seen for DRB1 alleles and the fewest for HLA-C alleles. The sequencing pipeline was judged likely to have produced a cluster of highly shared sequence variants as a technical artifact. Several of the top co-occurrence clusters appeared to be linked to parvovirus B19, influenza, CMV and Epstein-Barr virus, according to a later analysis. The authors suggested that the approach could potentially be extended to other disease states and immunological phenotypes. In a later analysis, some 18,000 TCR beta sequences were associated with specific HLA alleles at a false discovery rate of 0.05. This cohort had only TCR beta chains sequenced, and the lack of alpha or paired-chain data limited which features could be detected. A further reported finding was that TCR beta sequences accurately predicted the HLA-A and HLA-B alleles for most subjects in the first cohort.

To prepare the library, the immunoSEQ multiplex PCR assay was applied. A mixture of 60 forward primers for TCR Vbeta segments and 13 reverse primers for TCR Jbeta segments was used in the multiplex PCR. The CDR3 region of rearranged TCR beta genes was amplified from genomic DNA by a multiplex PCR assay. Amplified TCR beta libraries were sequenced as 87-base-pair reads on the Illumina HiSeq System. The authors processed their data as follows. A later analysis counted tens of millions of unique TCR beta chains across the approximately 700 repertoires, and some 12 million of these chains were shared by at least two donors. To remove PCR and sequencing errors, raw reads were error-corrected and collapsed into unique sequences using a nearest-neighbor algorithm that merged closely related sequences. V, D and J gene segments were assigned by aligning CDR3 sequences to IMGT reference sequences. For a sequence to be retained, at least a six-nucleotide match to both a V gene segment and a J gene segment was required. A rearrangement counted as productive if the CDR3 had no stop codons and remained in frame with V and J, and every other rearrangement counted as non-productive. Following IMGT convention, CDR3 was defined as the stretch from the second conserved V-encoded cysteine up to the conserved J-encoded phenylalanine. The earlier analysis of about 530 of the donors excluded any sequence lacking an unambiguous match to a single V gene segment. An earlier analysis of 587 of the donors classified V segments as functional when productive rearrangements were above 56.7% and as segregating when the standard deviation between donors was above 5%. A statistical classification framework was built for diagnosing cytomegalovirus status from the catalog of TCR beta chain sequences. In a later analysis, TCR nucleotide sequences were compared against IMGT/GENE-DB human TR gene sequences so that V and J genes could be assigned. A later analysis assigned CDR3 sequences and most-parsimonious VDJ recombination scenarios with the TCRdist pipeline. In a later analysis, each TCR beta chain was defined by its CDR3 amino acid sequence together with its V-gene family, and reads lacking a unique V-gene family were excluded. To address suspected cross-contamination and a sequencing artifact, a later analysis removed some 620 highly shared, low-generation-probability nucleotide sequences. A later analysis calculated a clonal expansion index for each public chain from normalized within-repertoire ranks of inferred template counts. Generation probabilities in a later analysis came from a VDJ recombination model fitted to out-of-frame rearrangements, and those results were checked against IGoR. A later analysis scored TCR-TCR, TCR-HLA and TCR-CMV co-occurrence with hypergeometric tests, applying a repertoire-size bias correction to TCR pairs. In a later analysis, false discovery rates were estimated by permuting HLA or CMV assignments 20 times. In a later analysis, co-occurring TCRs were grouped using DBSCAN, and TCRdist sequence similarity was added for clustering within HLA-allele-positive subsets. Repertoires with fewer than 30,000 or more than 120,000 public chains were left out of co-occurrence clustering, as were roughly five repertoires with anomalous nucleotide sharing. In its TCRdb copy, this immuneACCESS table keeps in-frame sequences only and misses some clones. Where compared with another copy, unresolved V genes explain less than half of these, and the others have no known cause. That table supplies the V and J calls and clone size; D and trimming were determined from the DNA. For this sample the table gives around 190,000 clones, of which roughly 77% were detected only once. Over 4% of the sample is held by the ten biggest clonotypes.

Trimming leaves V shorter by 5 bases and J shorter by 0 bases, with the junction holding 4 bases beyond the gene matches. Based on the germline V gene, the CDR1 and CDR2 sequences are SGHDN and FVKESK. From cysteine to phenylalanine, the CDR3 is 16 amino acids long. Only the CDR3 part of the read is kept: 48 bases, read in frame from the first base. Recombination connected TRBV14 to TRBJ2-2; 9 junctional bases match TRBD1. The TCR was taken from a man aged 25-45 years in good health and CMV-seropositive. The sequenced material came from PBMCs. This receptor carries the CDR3 CASSTWTGANTGELFF. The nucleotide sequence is TGTGCCAGCAGCACATGGACAGGGGCGAACACCGGGGAGCTGTTTTTT.